These 27 T cell receptor beta chains originate from one sample sequenced in a study of shared clonotypes between healthy human individuals. Sequencing used immunoSEQ multiplex PCR; TCRdb keeps in-frame clones, though not all of them. The repertoire consists of over a million clones, with approximately 98.5% occurring once and the leading ten covering roughly 0.36%. The sample taken for sequencing was naive CD4+ T cells sorted from blood. Subset in this sample: CD45RA+ positively selected. All receptors derive from a man aged 30 to 39 in good health.

The rearrangement uses TRBV7-2 and TRBJ2-3, with unresolved D. V was clipped by 1 base and J by 1 base, with 9 bases between them. This CDR3 spans 15 amino acids. CDR1 is SGHTA, CDR2 FQGNSA, per germline. The CDR3 spells CASSLVPGRTDTQYF. CDR3 nucleotides: TGTGCCAGCAGCTTAGTCCCGGGCCGCACAGATACGCAGTATTTT.

This clone is a singleton in its sample. The chain couples TRBV7-6 to TRBJ2-1; 12 nucleotides line up with TRBD2. CDR1 and CDR2 (germline): SGHVS, FNYEAQ. V was clipped by 0 bases and J by 8 bases; unmatched bases: 17. The length of the CDR3 is 20 residues. For the CDR3, the DNA is TGTGCCAGCAGCTTAGCGCCGACTAGCGGGAGTCTATCCGTTGTCGATGAGCAGTTCTTC. Protein: CASSLAPTSGSLSVVDEQFF.

The rearrangement links TRBV30 to TRBJ2-7; 14 bases are a match to TRBD2. The CDR3 extends over 15 amino acids. V shed 3 bases and J 4 bases; nucleotides not matched to a gene: 5. The germline V gene encodes CDR1 GTSNPN and CDR2 SVGIG (reference sequence). This CDR3 reads CAWRRLAGGIYEQYF. The CDR3, as DNA: TGTGCCTGGAGGAGACTAGCGGGAGGGATTTACGAGCAGTACTTC.

As for this clone: The junction departs from germline at one end; a sequencing error may be responsible. The genes are TRBV7-7 and TRBJ2-2, with TRBD1 identical over 8 bases. This CDR3 has 15 amino acids. Germline V lookup: CDR1 SSHAT, CDR2 FNYEAQ (reference sequence). The CDR3 region is CASSKQAGGLGELFF. In nucleotides, the CDR3 is TGTGCTAGCAGCAAACAAGCAGGGGGCCTCGGGGAGCTGTTTTTT.

With respect to this clone: The sample holds other DNA sequences that translate to the same CDR3. This CDR3 is CASSVEETQYF. The CDR3, as DNA: TGCGCCAGCTCCGTCGAAGAGACCCAGTACTTC. This sequence joins TRBV5-1 and TRBJ2-5, with D hard to call. From germline, CDR1 is SGHRS and CDR2 YFSETQ. The CDR3 length is 11 residues. V was cut by 7 bases and J by 3 bases, with 7 bases left in between.

The chain couples TRBV18 to TRBJ2-2; TRBD2 matches 7 bases. The length of the CDR3 is 17 residues. The germline V gene encodes CDR1 KGHSH and CDR2 LQKENI. The J segment lost 0 bases and the V segment lost 2 bases, leaving 6 bases of the junction unmatched. The CDR3 here is CASSPTIAGPNTGELFF. The CDR3 DNA reads as TGTGCCAGCTCACCAACAATAGCGGGTCCGAACACCGGGGAGCTGTTTTTT. Using reference TRBV18 and TRBJ2-2 for the parts outside the CDR3, the full variable domain is NAGVMQNPRHLVRRRGQEARLRCSPMKGHSHVYWYRQLPEEGLKFMVYLQKENIIDESGMPKERFSAEFPKEGPSILRIQQVVRGDSAAYFCASSPTIAGPNTGELFFGEGSRLTVL.

The chain links TRBV7-9 to TRBJ2-7, with D uncertain. The germline gives CDR1 SEHNR, CDR2 FQNEAQ (reference sequence). V was pared by 3 bases and J by 5 bases, with 11 bases between. This CDR3 contains 13 residues. The DNA for the CDR3 is TGTGCCAGCAGCTTTCAGACGCTCCACGAGCAGTACTTC. Protein sequence: CASSFQTLHEQYF.

This chain uses TRBV5-1 with TRBJ2-1, with 13 bases matching TRBD2. The CDR3 runs 17 residues. V shed 2 bases, J shed 12 bases, and the junction held 14 bases outside the gene matches. The germline V gene has CDR1 SGHRS and CDR2 YFSETQ. CDR3 coding DNA: TGCGCCAGCAGCTTCGGGACAGCCAGGACTAGCGGGAGCGTGCAGTTCTTC. It codes for CASSFGTARTSGSVQFF.

The V and J genes are TRBV5-8 and TRBJ1-3; no definite D call. Germline V lookup: CDR1 SGHTS, CDR2 YDEGEE. The CDR3 sequence is 16 residues long. V lost 4 bases and J lost 0, with 14 bases in between. The CDR3 is CASSPLARNSGNTIYF. The CDR3 coding sequence is TGTGCCAGCAGCCCCCTGGCCCGAAACTCTGGAAACACCATATATTTT.

In regard to this clone: Other DNA sequences within the sample encode an identical CDR3. V is TRBV5-1 and J is TRBJ2-1; 10 bases are shared with TRBD2. In germline, CDR1 is SGHRS, CDR2 YFSETQ. The CDR3 contains 15 residues. Losses at the gene ends were 0 bases for V and 4 bases for J; bases not matched to a gene: 1. Here the CDR3 DNA reads TGCGCCAGCAGCTTGGGGACTAGCGGATACAATGAGCAGTTCTTC. Its protein is CASSLGTSGYNEQFF.

In its sample, this clone was seen once. Within the sample, other DNA sequences also encode this same CDR3. This chain connects TRBV19 to TRBJ2-1; the match to TRBD2 covers 8 bases. Germline CDR1 and CDR2: LNHDA and SQIVND (reference sequence). This CDR3 is 15 amino acids long. The ends lost 4 bases at V and 0 bases at J; junction bases unmatched: 2. For the CDR3, the DNA is TGTGCCAGTAGTAGAAGCGGGAGCTCCTACAATGAGCAGTTCTTC. This translates into CASSRSGSSYNEQFF.

This clone showed up just once. The chain has TRBV14 and TRBJ2-3; 11 nucleotides agree with TRBD2. This CDR3 has 17 residues. The J segment lost 8 bases and the V segment lost 1 base, leaving 11 bases of the junction unmatched. Looked up from germline, CDR1 is SGHDN and CDR2 is FVKESK. The CDR3 spells CASSQARLLAGALTQYF. CDR3 DNA sequence: TGTGCCAGCAGCCAAGCCCGTTTACTAGCGGGAGCCCTTACGCAGTATTTT.

V is TRBV18 and J is TRBJ2-1; TRBD2 aligns across 14 bases. The CDR3 is made up of 16 amino acids. The germline V gene encodes CDR1 KGHSH and CDR2 LQKENI. J gave up 11 bases and V 2 bases, and 8 bases lay outside the gene matches. The CDR3 reads CASSPESGTSGRKQFF. CDR3 sequence (DNA): TGTGCCAGCTCACCAGAGAGCGGGACTAGCGGGAGAAAGCAGTTCTTC.

This chain uses TRBV28 with TRBJ2-3; 7 nucleotides agree with TRBD2. This CDR3 contains 15 residues. From germline, CDR1 is MDHEN and CDR2 SYDVKM. The J segment lost 3 bases and the V segment lost 3 bases, leaving 6 bases of the junction unmatched. CDR3 sequence reads: CASSLPSGLTDTQYF. The CDR3 DNA is TGTGCCAGCAGTTTGCCTAGCGGCTTGACAGATACGCAGTATTTT.

The V call is TRBV7-6, the J call TRBJ2-5; a weak D match, TRBD2 (6 bases). Per germline, CDR1 SGHVS and CDR2 FNYEAQ. Trimming cost V 2 bases and J 2 bases, with 24 bases left between them. The CDR3 totals 19 residues. CDR3 nucleotide sequence: TGTGCCAGCAGCTTAAGGACCGGAGGAGGGCTAGGCCGGCAAGAGACCCAGTACTTC. It is translated as CASSLRTGGGLGRQETQYF.

Comments on this clone: Other DNA sequences within the sample encode an identical CDR3. The rearrangement joins TRBV9 to TRBJ2-1; TRBD2 is a possible D gene (5 bases). Trimming removed 2 bases from V and 0 bases from J, with 9 bases in between. The CDR3 covers 15 residues. Germline V gene lookup returns CDR1 SGDLS and CDR2 YYNGEE. CDR3 region: CASSVTGSSYNEQFF. DNA for the CDR3: TGTGCCAGCAGCGTTACGGGAAGCTCCTACAATGAGCAGTTCTTC.

The chain carries TRBV5-4 and TRBJ2-7; 10 bases map to TRBD1. The CDR3 is 15 amino acids. V lost 5 bases to trimming and J lost 6 bases; unmatched junction nucleotides: 11. Per the germline V gene, CDR1 is SGHNT and CDR2 is YYREEE (reference sequence). The CDR3: CASSSPGTGALEQYF. The CDR3 DNA reads as TGTGCCAGCAGTTCCCCCGGGACAGGGGCACTCGAGCAGTACTTC.

The gene calls are TRBV11-2 and TRBJ2-7; D possibly matches TRBD1 or TRBD2 (6 bases each). The germline V and J ends were trimmed by 8 bases and 7 bases, with 27 bases remaining between them. The CDR3 totals 16 residues. Germline CDR1 reads SGHAT; CDR2 reads FQNNGV. The CDR3 is CASSGLGGLRMEEQYF. In DNA form, the CDR3 reads TGTGCCAGCTCGGGATTAGGGGGGCTCCGAATGGAGGAGCAGTACTTC. Complete variable domain (other parts from reference TRBV11-2 and TRBJ2-7): EAGVAQSPRYKIIEKRQSVAFWCNPISGHATLYWYQQILGQGPKLLIQFQNNGVVDDSQLPKDRFSAERLKGVDSTLKIQPAKLEDSAVYLCASSGLGGLRMEEQYFGPGTRLTVT.

The V and J genes are TRBV5-1 and TRBJ2-7; 11 bases align to TRBD1. This CDR3 is 15 amino acids long. V dropped 2 bases and J dropped 2; count of bases not matched to a gene: 3. Looked up from germline, CDR1 is SGHRS and CDR2 is YFSETQ. CDR3 bases: TGCGCCAGCAGCTTAGGGACAGGGGGTCCCTACGAGCAGTACTTC. Translation gives CASSLGTGGPYEQYF.

V is TRBV9 and J is TRBJ2-3; D gene uncertain. Germline assignment: CDR1 SGDLS and CDR2 YYNGEE. This CDR3 comprises 14 residues. The V end was cut by 0 bases, the J end by 2 bases, with 7 bases between. The CDR3 DNA is TGTGCCAGCAGCGTAGTTGATTTCACAGATACGCAGTATTTT. This sequence encodes CASSVVDFTDTQYF.

The chain recombines TRBV18 with TRBJ2-7, with D perhaps being TRBD1 or TRBD2 (5 bases each). There are 14 residues in the CDR3. The V end lost 4 bases, the J end lost 3 bases, and 13 bases lay between the germline ends. Germline V gene lookup returns CDR1 KGHSH and CDR2 LQKENI. The CDR3 protein is CASSHGDRRYEQYF. Here the CDR3 DNA reads TGTGCCAGCTCACACGGGGACCGACGCTACGAGCAGTACTTC.

The chain combines TRBV27 with TRBJ2-1, with 8 bases identical to TRBD1. V shed 6 bases, J shed 8 bases, and the junction held 6 bases outside the gene matches. Germline V gene sequence: CDR1 MNHEY, CDR2 SMNVEV (reference sequence). CDR3 length: 13 amino acids. The CDR3 sequence is CASSDRGFDEQFF. CDR3 sequence (DNA): TGTGCCAGCAGCGACAGGGGTTTCGATGAGCAGTTCTTC.

The chain employs TRBV7-2 and TRBJ2-7; D possibly uses TRBD1 or TRBD2 (5 bases each). V shed 5 bases and J shed 3 bases, with 17 bases lying between them. The germline gives CDR1 SGHTA, CDR2 FQGNSA. The CDR3 is made up of 15 amino acids. The CDR3 protein is CASSTPGRGNYEQYF. CDR3 DNA: TGTGCCAGCAGCACCCCGGGACGGGGAAACTACGAGCAGTACTTC.

This clone was counted once. The chain joins TRBV5-5 to TRBJ2-7; D is tentatively TRBD1 or TRBD2 (5 bases each). Germline V gene sequence: CDR1 SGHKS, CDR2 YYEKEE (reference sequence). The CDR3 length is 15 residues. Trimming cost V 0 bases and J 3 bases, with 13 bases left between them. CDR3 protein: CASSLVAAGSYEQYF. DNA of the CDR3: TGTGCCAGCAGCTTGGTGGCTGCAGGGAGCTACGAGCAGTACTTC. Full variable domain (missing parts from reference TRBV5-5 and TRBJ2-7): DAGVTQSPTHLIKTRGQQVTLRCSPISGHKSVSWYQQVLGQGPQFIFQYYEKEERGRGNFPDRFSARQFPNYSSELNVNALLLGDSALYLCASSLVAAGSYEQYFGPGTRLTVT.

On this clone itself: The junction departs from germline at one end; a sequencing error may be responsible. V gene TRBV7-7 combines with J gene TRBJ2-2; D is possibly TRBD2 (6 bases). Germline CDR1 SSHAT, CDR2 FNYEAQ (reference sequence). The CDR3 contains 15 residues. DNA of the CDR3: TGTGCTAGCAGCGCCGCGGGACCAAACACCGGGGAGCTGTTTTTT. Its translation: CASSAAGPNTGELFF.

This rearrangement joins TRBV7-3 to TRBJ2-6; D might be TRBD1 (6 bases). Per the germline V gene, CDR1 is SGHTA and CDR2 is FQGTGA. This CDR3 has 19 amino acids. V shed 5 bases and J shed 2 bases, with 22 bases lying between them. The CDR3 here is CASSQGFEGSRPGANVLTF. CDR3 DNA: TGTGCCAGCAGCCAGGGGTTCGAGGGATCAAGGCCTGGGGCCAACGTCCTGACTTTC. Drawing the rest from reference TRBV7-3 and TRBJ2-6, the complete variable domain is GAGVSQTPSNKVTEKGKYVELRCDPISGHTALYWYRQSLGQGPEFLIYFQGTGAADDSGLPNDRFFAVRPEGSVSTLKIQRTERGDSAVYLCASSQGFEGSRPGANVLTFGAGSRLTVL.

The chain is built from TRBV5-1 and TRBJ1-1; 9 bases match TRBD1. CDR3 size: 13 residues. Germline CDR1 SGHRS, CDR2 YFSETQ. Trimming cost V 0 bases and J 8 bases; bases outside gene matches: 2. The chain's CDR3 is CASSLGQGVEAFF. The CDR3 nucleotides are TGCGCCAGCAGCTTGGGACAGGGGGTCGAAGCTTTCTTT.